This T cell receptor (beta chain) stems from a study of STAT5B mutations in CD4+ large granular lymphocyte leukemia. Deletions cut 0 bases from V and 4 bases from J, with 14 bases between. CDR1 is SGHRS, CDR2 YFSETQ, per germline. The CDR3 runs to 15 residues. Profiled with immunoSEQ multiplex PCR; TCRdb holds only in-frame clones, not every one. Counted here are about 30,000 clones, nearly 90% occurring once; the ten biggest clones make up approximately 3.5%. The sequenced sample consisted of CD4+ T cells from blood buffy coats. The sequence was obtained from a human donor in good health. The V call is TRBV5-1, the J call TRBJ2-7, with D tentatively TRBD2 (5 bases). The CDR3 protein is CASSLDVGMTYEQYF. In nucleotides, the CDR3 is TGCGCCAGCAGCTTGGACGTCGGGATGACATACGAGCAGTACTTC.